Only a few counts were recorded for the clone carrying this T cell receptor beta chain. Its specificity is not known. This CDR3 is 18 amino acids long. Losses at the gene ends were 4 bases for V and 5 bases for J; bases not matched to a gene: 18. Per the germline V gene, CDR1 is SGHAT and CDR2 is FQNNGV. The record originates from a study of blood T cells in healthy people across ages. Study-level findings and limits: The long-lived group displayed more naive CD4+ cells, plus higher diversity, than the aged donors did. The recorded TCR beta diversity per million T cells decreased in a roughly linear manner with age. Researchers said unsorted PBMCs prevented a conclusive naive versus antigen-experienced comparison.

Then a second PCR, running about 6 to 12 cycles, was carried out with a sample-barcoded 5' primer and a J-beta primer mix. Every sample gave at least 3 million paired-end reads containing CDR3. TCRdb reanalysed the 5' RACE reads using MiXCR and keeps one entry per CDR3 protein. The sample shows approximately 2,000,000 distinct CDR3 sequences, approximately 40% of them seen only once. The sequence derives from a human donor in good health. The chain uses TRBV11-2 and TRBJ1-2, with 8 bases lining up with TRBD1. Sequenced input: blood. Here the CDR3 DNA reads TGTGCCAGCAGCTCCATTCGGACAGGGTCATCAGTGAGTTATGGCTACACCTTC. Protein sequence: CASSSIRTGSSVSYGYTF.